A selection of T cell receptor beta chains follows, all from one sample in a study of OX40 agonist ivuxolimab in advanced cancers. Repertoires were generated with immunoSEQ multiplex PCR, while TCRdb's copy carries only in-frame clones and drops some. The repertoire holds some 82,000 clones, with around 88% as singletons. Sequenced here: CD4+ or CD8+ T cells sorted from blood, sampled in a trial of the OX40 agonist ivuxolimab. The receptor set was obtained from an adult with an advanced solid tumor such as melanoma, head and neck, liver or kidney cancer. Each CDR3 is given with its conserved first and last residue. A D gene is named only where the DNA matches it firmly. Some rows have no size entry. The others give once, few or many, or a class for an expanded clone.

V	J	size	D	DNA	CDR3
TRBV6-5	TRBJ2-3	-	-	TGTGCCAGCAGGGGGGGAGGGGGAAGCACAGATACGCAGTATTTT	CASRGGGGSTDTQYF
TRBV27	TRBJ1-5	once	-	TGTGCCAGCAGTCTCGGGACACCTAGCAATCAGCCCCAGCATTTT	CASSLGTPSNQPQHF
TRBV19	TRBJ2-6	-	-	TGTGCCAGTAGTATAGAGGACACATCTGGGGCCAACGTCCTGACTTTC	CASSIEDTSGANVLTF
TRBV6-5	TRBJ2-7	-	-	TGTGCCAGCAGCCGGCTCCGAGGAAACGAGCAGTACTTC	CASSRLRGNEQYF
TRBV5-1	TRBJ2-1	few	TRBD2	TGCGCCAGCAGCATTAGCGGGAGCCCTTTTAATGAGCAGTTCTTC	CASSISGSPFNEQFF
TRBV18	TRBJ2-5	-	-	TGTGCCAGCTCACAAATGACAAACCAAGAGACCCAGTACTTC	CASSQMTNQETQYF
TRBV5-1	TRBJ2-3	-	TRBD1	TGCGCCAGCACCCAGGGCCTCGGGACAGGGGACACAGATACGCAGTATTTT	CASTQGLGTGDTDTQYF
TRBV6-1	TRBJ2-5	-	TRBD1	TGTGCCACCGGGACAGTGGGGTTGGAGACCCAGTACTTC	CATGTVGLETQYF
TRBV6-6	TRBJ1-1	once	-	TGTGCCAGCAGCTCAAGGTCCGAGGGAAACACTGAAGCTTTCTTT	CASSSRSEGNTEAFF
TRBV7-2	TRBJ1-5	-	-	TGTGCCAGCAGCAAGGACAGAGATCAGCCCCAGCATTTT	CASSKDRDQPQHF
TRBV18	TRBJ2-5	-	-	TGTGCCAGCTCACCAGTTGCAGGGGCCCAAGAGACCCAGTACTTC	CASSPVAGAQETQYF
TRBV9	TRBJ1-3	-	TRBD1	TGTGCCAGCAGCGTAGAAGACAGGGGCTCTGGAAACACCATATATTTT	CASSVEDRGSGNTIYF
TRBV28	TRBJ2-7	few	-	TGTGCCAGCAGTTTGCGGACCCCCTACGAGCAGTACTTC	CASSLRTPYEQYF
TRBV7-9	TRBJ2-1	-	TRBD1	TGTGCCAGCAGCTTATCGACAGGGCCGTTAGATGAGCAGTTCTTC	CASSLSTGPLDEQFF
TRBV28	TRBJ2-7	-	-	TGTGCCAGCAGTACTCACCCCTACGAGCAGTACTTC	CASSTHPYEQYF
TRBV6-5	TRBJ2-4	-	TRBD1	TGTGCCAGCAGCCGGACAGGGGTGGTCGAAAACATTCAGTACTTC	CASSRTGVVENIQYF
TRBV7-2	TRBJ2-7	-	-	TGTGCCAGCAGCTTAAGTGCGGGACCCGGCTCCTACGAGCAGTACTTC	CASSLSAGPGSYEQYF
TRBV7-2	TRBJ1-5	few	TRBD1	TGTGCCAGCAGCGGGACAGGGGGGAACAATCAGCCCCAGCATTTT	CASSGTGGNNQPQHF
TRBV9	TRBJ2-5	-	-	TGTGCCAGCAGCGTAGATAGGGTTCGGGAGACCCAGTACTTC	CASSVDRVRETQYF
TRBV5-4	TRBJ2-5	-	TRBD2	TGTGCCAGCACCGCCAGCGGGAGGGGGGAGACCCAGTACTTC	CASTASGRGETQYF
TRBV7-3	TRBJ1-1	-	-	TGTGCCAGCAGCTTAATGGTGGACACTGAAGCTTTCTTT	CASSLMVDTEAFF
TRBV11-3	TRBJ2-7	-	TRBD1	TGTGCCAGCAGCACCGGGACAGGGGGCATCGACGAGCAGTACTTC	CASSTGTGGIDEQYF
TRBV28	TRBJ2-5	-	TRBD2	TGTGCCAGCGGGAGCGGGGGCCCGTACCAAGAGACCCAGTACTTC	CASGSGGPYQETQYF
TRBV29-1	TRBJ2-7	-	-	TGCAGCGTTGAGGGGCAGGGACGTCCCTACGAGCAGTACTTC	CSVEGQGRPYEQYF
TRBV18	TRBJ1-1	-	TRBD1	TGTGCCAGCTCATCGTACAGGGGCACGAACACTGAAGCTTTCTTT	CASSSYRGTNTEAFF
TRBV6-5	TRBJ2-7	-	-	TGTGCCAGCAGTTCACCTAGCATGAGCTCCTACGAGCAGTACTTC	CASSSPSMSSYEQYF
TRBV4-2	TRBJ2-5	-	TRBD2	TGTGCCAGCAGCCAAGAAAATAGCGGGAGAAAGACCCAGTACTTC	CASSQENSGRKTQYF
TRBV7-8	TRBJ1-2	once	-	TGTGCCAGCAGCTTATATGGTCAGAACTATGGCTACACCTTC	CASSLYGQNYGYTF
TRBV4-3	TRBJ2-2	-	-	TGCGCCAGCAGCCAACAGGATATGAGGGCCTTAAACACCGGGGAGCTGTTTTTT	CASSQQDMRALNTGELFF
TRBV7-8	TRBJ2-3	once	TRBD2	TGTGCCAGCAGCCCCAGGTCGGGAGGGCCTGTAGATACGCAGTATTTT	CASSPRSGGPVDTQYF
TRBV7-8	TRBJ1-4	-	-	TGTGCCAGCAGCCACCCCCGACAGAATCTTAATGAAAAACTGTTTTTT	CASSHPRQNLNEKLFF
TRBV19	TRBJ1-3	-	-	TGTGCCAGTAGTACAGGGATCGCTGGAAACACCATATATTTT	CASSTGIAGNTIYF
TRBV5-1	TRBJ2-5	-	-	TGCGCCAGCAGAATTGCCCCGGCCCCCGAGACCCAGTACTTC	CASRIAPAPETQYF
TRBV28	TRBJ1-5	-	-	TGTGCCAGCAGGTACCTCGGGGGCGCCCACTATAGCAATCAGCCCCAGCATTTT	CASRYLGGAHYSNQPQHF
TRBV6-5	TRBJ1-5	-	-	TGTGCCAGCAGCCTTAACAGGGAGAATCAGCCCCAGCATTTT	CASSLNRENQPQHF
TRBV30	TRBJ1-5	-	TRBD1	TGTGCCTGGGGCCCGGGACAGTATAGCAATCAGCCCCAGCATTTT	CAWGPGQYSNQPQHF
TRBV28	TRBJ2-4	-	-	TGTACAGCGTCCGATAATGGCAAAAACATTCAGTACTTC	CTASDNGKNIQYF
TRBV7-9	TRBJ2-1	-	-	TGTGCCAGCAGCTTAGCGTCGACGGATCGGGTCTTC	CASSLASTDRVF
TRBV6-6	TRBJ2-7	-	-	TGTGCCAGCAGTTACCGTACCGACAGGTACGAGCAGTACTTC	CASSYRTDRYEQYF
TRBV5-5	TRBJ1-5	-	-	TGTGCCAGCAGCTTGGGCCCGACAGCCAGCAATCAGCCCCAGCATTTT	CASSLGPTASNQPQHF
TRBV5-1	TRBJ1-3	-	-	TGCGCCAGCAGCGCAACCGGGACCCAGTCGGGAAACACCATATATTTT	CASSATGTQSGNTIYF
TRBV27	TRBJ2-5	-	-	TGTGCCAGCAGTTCCTTCTACCGGGACGCTCAAGAGACCCAGTACTTC	CASSSFYRDAQETQYF
TRBV29-1	TRBJ1-5	once	TRBD1	TGCAGCGTGGTCGGACAGGGGGGCCAGCCCCAGCATTTT	CSVVGQGGQPQHF
TRBV5-1	TRBJ2-1	-	-	TGCGCCAGCAGCTTGGAAGGCGGAACCTACAATGAGCAGTTCTTC	CASSLEGGTYNEQFF
TRBV19	TRBJ2-1	-	-	TGTGCCAGTAGTATTATCAGGGGAGGGTACAATGAGCAGTTCTTC	CASSIIRGGYNEQFF
TRBV19	TRBJ2-7	-	TRBD2	TGTGCCAGCGGAGATCCTAGCGGGAGCTCCTACGAGCAGTACTTC	CASGDPSGSSYEQYF
TRBV28	TRBJ2-1	-	TRBD2	TGTGCCAGCAGTTCATCCGGTACGGGTAGCGGGAGGATTGAGCAGTTCTTC	CASSSSGTGSGRIEQFF
TRBV18	TRBJ1-5	-	-	TGTGCCAGCTCACCAACGGGGGGTATTCATCAGCCCCAGCATTTT	CASSPTGGIHQPQHF
TRBV5-4	TRBJ2-6	once	-	TGTGCCAGCAGACCTACGGGTAATGGGGCCAACGTCCTGACTTTC	CASRPTGNGANVLTF
TRBV28	TRBJ1-5	-	TRBD1	TGTGCCAGCAGTTTTGGGACAGGCCAAAATTGGCCCCAGCATTTT	CASSFGTGQNWPQHF
TRBV5-1	TRBJ2-7	-	TRBD1	TGCGCCAGCAGCTTACAGGGGGCGACAGGCGAGCAGTACTTC	CASSLQGATGEQYF
TRBV28	TRBJ2-3	-	TRBD2	TGTGCCAGCAGCCACAGAGGCGGGGGGGAAACAGATACGCAGTATTTT	CASSHRGGGETDTQYF
TRBV4-2	TRBJ1-3	-	-	TGTGCCAGCACCCCCGGGGGGGGAAGAGGAAACACCATATATTTT	CASTPGGGRGNTIYF
TRBV11-3	TRBJ2-1	few	TRBD2	TGTGCCAGCAGCTTAGCGGGACTAGACGATGAGCAGTTCTTC	CASSLAGLDDEQFF
TRBV4-2	TRBJ1-3	-	-	TGTGCCAGCAGCTCGAAATCAGGGGAATTTGGAAACACCATATATTTT	CASSSKSGEFGNTIYF
TRBV7-6	TRBJ1-1	-	TRBD1	TGTGCCAGCAGCCCGACAGGGATGAACACTGAAGCTTTCTTT	CASSPTGMNTEAFF